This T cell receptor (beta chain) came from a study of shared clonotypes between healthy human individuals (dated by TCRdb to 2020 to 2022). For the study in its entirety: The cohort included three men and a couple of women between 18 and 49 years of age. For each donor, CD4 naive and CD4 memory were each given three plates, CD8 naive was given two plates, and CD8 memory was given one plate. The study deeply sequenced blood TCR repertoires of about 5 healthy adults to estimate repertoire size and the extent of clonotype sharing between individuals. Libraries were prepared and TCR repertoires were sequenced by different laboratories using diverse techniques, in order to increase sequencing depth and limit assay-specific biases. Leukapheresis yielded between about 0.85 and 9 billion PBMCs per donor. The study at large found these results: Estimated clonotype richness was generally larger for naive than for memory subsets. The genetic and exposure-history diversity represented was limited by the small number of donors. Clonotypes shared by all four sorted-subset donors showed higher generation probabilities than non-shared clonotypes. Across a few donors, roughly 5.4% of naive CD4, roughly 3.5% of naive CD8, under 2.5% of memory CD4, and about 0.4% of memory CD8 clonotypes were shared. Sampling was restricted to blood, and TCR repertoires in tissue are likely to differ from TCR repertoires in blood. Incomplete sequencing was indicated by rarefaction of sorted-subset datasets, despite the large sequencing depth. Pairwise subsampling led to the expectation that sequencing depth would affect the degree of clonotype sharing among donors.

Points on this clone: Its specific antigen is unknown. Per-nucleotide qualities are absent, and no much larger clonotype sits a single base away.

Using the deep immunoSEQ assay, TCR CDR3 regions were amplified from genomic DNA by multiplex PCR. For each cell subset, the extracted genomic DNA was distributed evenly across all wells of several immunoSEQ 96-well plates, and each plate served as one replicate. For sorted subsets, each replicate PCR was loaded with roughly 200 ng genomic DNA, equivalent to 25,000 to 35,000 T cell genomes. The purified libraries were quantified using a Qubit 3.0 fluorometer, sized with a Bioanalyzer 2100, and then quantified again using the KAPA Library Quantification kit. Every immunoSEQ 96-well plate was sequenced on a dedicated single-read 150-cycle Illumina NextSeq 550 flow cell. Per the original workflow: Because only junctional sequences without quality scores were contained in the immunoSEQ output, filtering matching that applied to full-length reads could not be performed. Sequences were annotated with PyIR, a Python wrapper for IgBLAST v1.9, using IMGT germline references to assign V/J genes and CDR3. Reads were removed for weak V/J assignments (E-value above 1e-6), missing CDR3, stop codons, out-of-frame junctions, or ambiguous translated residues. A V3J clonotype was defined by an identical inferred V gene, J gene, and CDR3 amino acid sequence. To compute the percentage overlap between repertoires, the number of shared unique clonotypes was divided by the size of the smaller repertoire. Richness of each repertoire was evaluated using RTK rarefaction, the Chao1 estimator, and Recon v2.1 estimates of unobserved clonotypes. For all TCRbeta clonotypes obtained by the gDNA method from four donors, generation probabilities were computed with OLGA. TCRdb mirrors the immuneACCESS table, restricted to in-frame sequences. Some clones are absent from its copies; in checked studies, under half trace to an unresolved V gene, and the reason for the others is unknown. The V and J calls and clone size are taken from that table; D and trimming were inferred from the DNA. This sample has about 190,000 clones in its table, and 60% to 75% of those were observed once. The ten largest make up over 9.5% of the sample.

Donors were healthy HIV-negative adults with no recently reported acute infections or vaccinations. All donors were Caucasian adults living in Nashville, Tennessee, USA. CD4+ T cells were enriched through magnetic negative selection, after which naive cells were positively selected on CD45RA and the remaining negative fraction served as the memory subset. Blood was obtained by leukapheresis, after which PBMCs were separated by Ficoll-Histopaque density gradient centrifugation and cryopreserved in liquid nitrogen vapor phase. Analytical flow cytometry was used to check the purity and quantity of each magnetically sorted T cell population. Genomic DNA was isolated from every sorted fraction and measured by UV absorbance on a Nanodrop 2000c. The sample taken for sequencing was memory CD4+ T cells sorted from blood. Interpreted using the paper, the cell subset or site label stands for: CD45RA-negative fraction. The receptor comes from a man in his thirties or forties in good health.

The DNA is as follows: TGTGCCAGCAGCTTGGGACAGGTGAACACTGAAGCTTTCTTT. The resulting protein is CASSLGQVNTEAFF. The rearranged chain carries TRBV5-4 and TRBJ1-1, with TRBD1 as a weak D call on 6 bases. The CDR3 starts with the cysteine, ends with the phenylalanine, and has 14 residues. Here the CDR3 DNA is all that survives: 42 bases in frame from base 1. As encoded in the germline V gene (reference sequence), CDR1 is SGHNT while CDR2 is YYREEE. Relative to germline, V is 0 bases shorter and J is 0 bases shorter, with 6 bases between their ends.